One and the same sample provided the 28 T cell receptor beta chains below, sequenced in a study of cytomegalovirus exposure and HLA in healthy donors. The PCR had 60 Vbeta and 13 Jbeta primers. Sequenced by immunoSEQ multiplex PCR; TCRdb stores in-frame clones only, minus some. The table records 85,000 to 100,000 clones, about nine tenths of them present only once. Material: PBMCs. The receptors were gathered from a man between 18 and 35 years old in good health and CMV-seronegative.

The chain employs TRBV4-1 and TRBJ2-7, with TRBD1 matching 7 bases. CDR1 and CDR2 from the germline V gene are MGHRA and YSYEKL. V gave up 1 base and J gave up 0 bases; unmatched junction bases: 6. This CDR3 contains 16 residues. For the CDR3, the DNA is TGCGCCAGCAGCCAAGGAGGGGCAGGGGGCTCCTACGAGCAGTACTTC. It translates to CASSQGGAGGSYEQYF.

The V and J genes are TRBV19 and TRBJ1-2; TRBD1 agrees at 7 bases. Germline loops: CDR1 LNHDA, CDR2 SQIVND (reference sequence). The V and J ends lost 5 bases and 4 bases, in that order; junction bases with no gene match: 4. CDR3 length equals 13 residues. The CDR3 DNA sequence: TGTGCCAGTAGTGCGGGACAGCTCTATGGCTACACCTTC. As protein: CASSAGQLYGYTF. Full variable domain (rest looked up from reference TRBV19 and TRBJ1-2): DGGITQSPKYLFRKEGQNVTLSCEQNLNHDAMYWYRQDPGQGLRLIYYSQIVNDFQKGDIAEGYSVSREKKESFPLTVTSAQKNPTAFYLCASSAGQLYGYTFGSGTRLTVV.

Of note for this clone: Likely a read error: the CDR3 ends without its conserved phenylalanine or tryptophan. J is TRBJ1-1 and V is TRBV19; tentative D call: TRBD1 (5 bases). Between the trimmed V and J ends, which lost 6 bases and 1 base, there was a span of 15 bases. The CDR3 is made up of 15 amino acids. CDR1 is LNHDA, CDR2 SQIVND, per germline (reference sequence). CDR3 sequence reads: CASRRGLRQNTEAFL. The CDR3 region has the DNA TGTGCCAGTAGGCGGGGGTTACGCCAGAACACTGAAGCTTTCCTT.

Concerning this clone: The same CDR3 also results from other DNA sequences found in this sample. CDR3 DNA: TGTGCCAGCAGTGAATCGGGGGTCCCAGAGACCCAGTACTTC. Translated, it gives CASSESGVPETQYF. The gene calls are TRBV6-1 and TRBJ2-5; D may be TRBD2 (6 bases). Germline V gene lookup returns CDR1 MNHNS and CDR2 SASEGT. Trimming took 2 bases from V and 4 from J, leaving 11 bases between them. The CDR3 contains 14 residues.

The V and J genes are TRBV11-2 and TRBJ2-2; D is unresolved. This CDR3 comprises 15 residues. Trimming took 1 base from V and 2 from J, leaving 8 bases between them. CDR1 SGHAT and CDR2 FQNNGV come from the germline V gene. The CDR3 DNA follows: TGTGCCAGCAGCTTAGTATTAACTAACACCGGGGAGCTGTTTTTT. Protein product: CASSLVLTNTGELFF.

V usage is TRBV28 and J usage is TRBJ2-6; TRBD1 might be the D (6 bases). CDR3 length equals 15 residues. The germline gives CDR1 MDHEN, CDR2 SYDVKM. The germline V and J ends were trimmed by 4 bases and 1 base, with 8 bases remaining between them. The CDR3 DNA follows: TGTGCCAGCAGTTCACAGGGTTCTGGGGCCAACGTCCTGACTTTC. Its translation: CASSSQGSGANVLTF.

The genes are TRBV11-2 and TRBJ1-6; D gene unclear. This CDR3 region has 14 residues. Between the trimmed V and J ends, which lost 5 bases and 9 bases, there was a span of 14 bases. CDR1 is SGHAT and CDR2 is FQNNGV in the germline V gene. The CDR3 protein is CASSPIGVRSPLHF. Written as DNA, the CDR3 is TGTGCCAGCAGCCCCATCGGGGTACGTTCACCCCTCCACTTT.

The V call is TRBV7-9, the J call TRBJ2-7, with 7 bases lining up with TRBD1. Germline V gives CDR1 SEHNR, CDR2 FQNEAQ (reference sequence). The CDR3 sequence is 16 residues long. With V trimmed by 5 bases and J by 3 bases, 13 bases remained unmatched. CDR3 in DNA: TGTGCCAGCAGCCCCACGACTGGGCCAGGGGGCTACGAGCAGTACTTC. It specifies CASSPTTGPGGYEQYF.

This clone appeared once. This chain joins TRBV5-6 and TRBJ2-4; D possibly corresponds to TRBD1 (5 bases). The V end was cut by 0 bases, the J end by 7 bases, with 11 bases between. This CDR3 contains 14 residues. Germline assignment: CDR1 SGHDT and CDR2 YYEEEE. CDR3 sequence: CASSLVRKGNIQYF. The DNA for the CDR3 is TGTGCCAGCAGCTTGGTGAGAAAGGGGAACATTCAGTACTTC.

The gene calls are TRBV4-1 and TRBJ2-7, with 9 bases matching TRBD1. This CDR3 region has 15 residues. CDR1 is MGHRA, CDR2 YSYEKL, per germline. J was trimmed by 4 bases and V by 2 bases; bases with no gene match: 6. The CDR3 nucleotides are TGCGCCAGCAGCCAACCACAGGGGGCTGTTTACGAGCAGTACTTC. Encoded protein: CASSQPQGAVYEQYF.

The chain couples TRBV28 to TRBJ1-5; possible D gene TRBD1, 5 bases. Trimming left V 7 bases short and J 11 bases short, with 27 bases between. This CDR3 region has 16 residues. Germline V gene sequence: CDR1 MDHEN, CDR2 SYDVKM. CDR3 residues: CASNTSGRGGYMTQHF. The CDR3 DNA sequence: TGTGCCAGCAACACTAGCGGGAGGGGCGGGTATATGACCCAGCATTTT.

The chain links TRBV5-8 to TRBJ1-1; TRBD1 is a possible D gene (6 bases). The germline V gene encodes CDR1 SGHTS and CDR2 YDEGEE. This CDR3 comprises 17 residues. Trimming removed 3 bases from V and 0 bases from J, with 18 bases in between. DNA for the CDR3: TGTGCCAGCAGCTCAACAGGGCTCCGACTTATGAACACTGAAGCTTTCTTT. Translating it yields CASSSTGLRLMNTEAFF. Combining the CDR3 with reference TRBV5-8 and TRBJ1-1 gives the whole variable domain EAGVTQSPTHLIKTRGQQATLRCSPISGHTSVYWYQQALGLGLQFLLWYDEGEERNRGNFPPRFSGRQFPNYSSELNVNALELEDSALYLCASSSTGLRLMNTEAFFGQGTRLTVV.

The genes are TRBV6-5 and TRBJ2-7; D not certain. Germline V gives CDR1 MNHEY, CDR2 SVGAGI. Between the trimmed V and J ends, which lost 0 bases and 5 bases, there was a span of 11 bases. The CDR3 has 14 residues. CDR3 in amino acids: CASSYSPGHHEQYF. CDR3 coding DNA: TGTGCCAGCAGTTACTCGCCAGGTCACCACGAGCAGTACTTC.

The DNA for the CDR3 is TGTGCCAGCAGCTTAAGAGGGTCGTCCTATAATTCACCCCTCCACTTT. It translates to CASSLRGSSYNSPLHF. V gene TRBV7-3 combines with J gene TRBJ1-6; D is unclear. Deletions cut 1 base from V and 1 base from J, with 8 bases between. The germline V gene encodes CDR1 SGHTA and CDR2 FQGTGA. This CDR3 is built from 16 residues.

The chain links TRBV6-1 to TRBJ2-5, with 8 bases lining up with TRBD2. The CDR3 is made up of 14 amino acids. Germline lookup yields CDR1 MNHNS and CDR2 SASEGT. J gave up 9 bases and V 1 base, and 7 bases lay outside the gene matches. CDR3 amino acids: CASSEEASGLAQYF. The CDR3 DNA is TGTGCCAGCAGTGAAGAGGCTAGCGGGTTGGCCCAGTACTTC.

The V call is TRBV9, the J call TRBJ1-1, with a weak D call TRBD1 (6 bases). Germline loops: CDR1 SGDLS, CDR2 YYNGEE. This CDR3 region has 14 residues. Trimming left V 4 bases short and J 4 bases short, with 14 bases between. CDR3 sequence reads: CASSQGWGSTEAFF. In DNA, the CDR3 is TGTGCCAGCAGCCAGGGGTGGGGGTCCACTGAAGCTTTCTTT.

This chain links TRBV7-3 with TRBJ1-3; 7 nucleotides align to TRBD1. With 5 bases clipped from V and 3 bases from J, the junction kept 1 base outside the gene matches. Germline V lookup: CDR1 SGHTA, CDR2 FQGTGA. This CDR3 contains 13 residues. DNA for the CDR3: TGTGCCAGCAGCGACAGGGTTGGAAACACCATATATTTT. Protein sequence: CASSDRVGNTIYF.

V and J are TRBV7-2 and TRBJ1-5; D unclear. With 2 bases removed from V and 0 bases from J, the gap between germline ends came to 8 bases. Germline CDR1 and CDR2: SGHTA and FQGNSA. The CDR3 sequence is 15 residues long. The CDR3 DNA reads as TGTGCCAGCAGCTTAAACACCAATAGCAATCAGCCCCAGCATTTT. This codes for CASSLNTNSNQPQHF.

This chain uses TRBV28 with TRBJ1-2; 10 bases match TRBD1. The CDR3 covers 15 residues. Losses at the gene ends were 3 bases for V and 7 bases for J; bases not matched to a gene: 8. CDR1 and CDR2 (germline): MDHEN, SYDVKM. The DNA of the CDR3 is TGTGCCAGCAGTTTGCAGCCGGGACAGGGGTGTGGCTACACCTTC. Residues: CASSLQPGQGCGYTF.

CDR3 nucleotides: TGTGCCAGCAGTTCACAATTGGGCTCCTATGGCTACACCTTC. Translating gives CASSSQLGSYGYTF. V gene TRBV27 combines with J gene TRBJ1-2; D gene unclear. Trimming removed 4 bases at V and 4 bases at J, with 13 bases between. Germline CDR1 reads MNHEY; CDR2 reads SMNVEV (reference sequence). CDR3 length: 14 amino acids.

The rearrangement joins TRBV28 to TRBJ1-6; the D is unclear. The V end was cut by 3 bases, the J end by 10 bases, with 7 bases between. CDR1 and CDR2 from the germline V gene are MDHEN and SYDVKM. CDR3 size: 12 residues. The CDR3 region has the DNA TGTGCCAGCAGTTTTGGTCTATCACCCCTCCACTTT. Translated, it gives CASSFGLSPLHF.

V and J are TRBV30 and TRBJ1-1; D is undetermined. Germline V gives CDR1 GTSNPN, CDR2 SVGIG (reference sequence). CDR3 size: 15 residues. Deletions cut 3 bases from V and 1 base from J, with 15 bases between. The CDR3 sequence: CAWSALLARNTEAFF. The CDR3 DNA sequence: TGTGCCTGGAGCGCTCTTTTGGCCAGGAACACTGAAGCTTTCTTT.

The chain links TRBV7-8 to TRBJ2-3; 9 nucleotides align to TRBD2. V was clipped by 2 bases and J by 4 bases; unmatched bases: 4. CDR3 length: 15 residues. In germline, CDR1 is SGHVS, CDR2 FQNEAQ. CDR3 protein: CASSLIAGESDTQYF. CDR3 coding DNA: TGTGCCAGCAGCTTAATAGCGGGAGAGTCAGATACGCAGTATTTT. Looking up the rest from reference TRBV7-8 and TRBJ2-3 gives the full variable domain: GAGVSQSPRYKVAKRGQDVALRCDPISGHVSLFWYQQALGQGPEFLTYFQNEAQLDKSGLPSDRFFAERPEGSVSTLKIQRTQQEDSAVYLCASSLIAGESDTQYFGPGTRLTVL.

The J gene is TRBJ1-1, the V gene TRBV2; weak D call: TRBD1 (5 bases). The CDR3 contains 16 residues. Trimming left V 6 bases short and J 0 bases short, with 17 bases between. Germline CDR1 is SNHLY and CDR2 is FYNNEI. Written as DNA, the CDR3 is TGTGCCAGCAGGGTCGAGAAGGACATCATGAACACTGAAGCTTTCTTT. Protein: CASRVEKDIMNTEAFF.

This chain joins TRBV6-1 and TRBJ2-7; maybe TRBD1 (6 bases). V lost 2 bases, J lost 0 bases, and 11 bases lay in between. Germline CDR1 and CDR2: MNHNS and SASEGT. The CDR3 is 15 residues long. CDR3 in DNA: TGTGCCAGCAGTGAACCCCACAGGGCCTCCTACGAGCAGTACTTC. It codes for CASSEPHRASYEQYF.

The V call is TRBV9, the J call TRBJ2-2; possibly TRBD1 for D (5 bases). The CDR3 has 14 residues. Germline CDR1 reads SGDLS; CDR2 reads YYNGEE. Trimming took off 1 base at V and 3 bases at J, with 7 bases between the two ends. As DNA, the CDR3 is TGTGCCAGCAGCGTACAGGGCTACACCGGGGAGCTGTTTTTT. Its translation: CASSVQGYTGELFF.

The chain is built from TRBV13 and TRBJ2-7; D might be TRBD2 (5 bases). The CDR3 runs 15 residues. V was trimmed by 2 bases and J by 2 bases, leaving 13 bases between them. In germline, CDR1 is PRHDT, CDR2 FYEKMQ (reference sequence). CDR3 in DNA: TGTGCCAGCAGCTTATTGGGAGAGAAAACCTACGAGCAGTACTTC. As protein: CASSLLGEKTYEQYF.

The V and J genes are TRBV30 and TRBJ1-1; TRBD1 is a possible D gene (5 bases). V shed 6 bases and J shed 6 bases, with 11 bases lying between them. Germline assignment: CDR1 GTSNPN and CDR2 SVGIG (reference sequence). The CDR3 covers 11 residues. This CDR3 is CACERGAEAFF. The CDR3 region has the DNA TGTGCCTGCGAAAGGGGTGCTGAAGCTTTCTTT. Combining the CDR3 with reference TRBV30 and TRBJ1-1 gives the whole variable domain SQTIHQWPATLVQPVGSPLSLECTVEGTSNPNLYWYRQAAGRGLQLLFYSVGIGQISSEVPQNLSASRPQDRQFILSSKKLLLSDSGFYLCACERGAEAFFGQGTRLTVV.